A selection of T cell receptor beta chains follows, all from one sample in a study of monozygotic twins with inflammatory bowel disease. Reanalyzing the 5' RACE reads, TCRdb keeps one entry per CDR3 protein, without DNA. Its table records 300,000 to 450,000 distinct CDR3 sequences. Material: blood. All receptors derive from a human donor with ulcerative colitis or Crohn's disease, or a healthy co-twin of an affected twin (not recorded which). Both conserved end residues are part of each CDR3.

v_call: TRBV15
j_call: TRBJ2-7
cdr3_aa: CATSRDGVSYYEQYF

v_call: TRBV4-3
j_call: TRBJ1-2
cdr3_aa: CASSQPGYGYTF

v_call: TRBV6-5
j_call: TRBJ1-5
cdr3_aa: CASSYSSRDPIIEPQHF

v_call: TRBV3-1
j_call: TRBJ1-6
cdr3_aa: CASRDNTGTANSPLHF

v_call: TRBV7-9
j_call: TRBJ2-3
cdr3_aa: CASSSPLPRGGEDTQYF

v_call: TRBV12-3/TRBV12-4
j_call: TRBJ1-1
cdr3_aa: CASRLTGGEAFF

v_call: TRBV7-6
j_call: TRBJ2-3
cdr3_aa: CASSLGSAHSTDTQYF

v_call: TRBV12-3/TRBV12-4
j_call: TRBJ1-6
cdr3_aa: CASSSRDSNSPLHF

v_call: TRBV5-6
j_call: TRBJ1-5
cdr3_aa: CASSIDREQPQHF

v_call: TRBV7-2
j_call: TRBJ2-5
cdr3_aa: CASTTHPSYLKTQYF

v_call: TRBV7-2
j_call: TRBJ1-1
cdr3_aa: CASSLWGGTEAFF

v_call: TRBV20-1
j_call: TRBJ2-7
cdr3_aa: CSATPTAGNTYEQYF

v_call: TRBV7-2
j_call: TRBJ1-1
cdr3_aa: CASSSQTGRNTEAFF

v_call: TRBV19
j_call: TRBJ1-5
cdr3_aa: CASYPGRSNQPQHF

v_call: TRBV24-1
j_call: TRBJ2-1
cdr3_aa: CATSEPGQGSSYNEQFF

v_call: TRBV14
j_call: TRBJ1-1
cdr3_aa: CASSQEHRGWGTEAFF

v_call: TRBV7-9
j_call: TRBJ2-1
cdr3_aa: CASSLAGTSYNEQIF

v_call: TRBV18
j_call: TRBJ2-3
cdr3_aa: CASSLVQSQDTQYF

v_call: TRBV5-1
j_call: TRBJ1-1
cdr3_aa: CASAGGGYNTEAFF

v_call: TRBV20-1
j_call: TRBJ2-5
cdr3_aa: CSARGTSGEVETQYF

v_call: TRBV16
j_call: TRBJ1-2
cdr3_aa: CASSQLRETAYGYTF

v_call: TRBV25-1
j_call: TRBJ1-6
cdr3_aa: CASAHGHPINSPLHF

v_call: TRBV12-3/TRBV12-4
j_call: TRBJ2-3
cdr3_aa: CASSFSGRTQYF